These 23 T cell receptor beta chains originate from one sample sequenced in a study of blood T cell repertoires in COVID-19. The protocol was immunoSEQ multiplex PCR, while the TCRdb copy is restricted to in-frame clones and leaves out a portion. The sample shows approximately 60,000 clones, 82% of them seen only once. Source material: peripheral blood. The receptors stem from a woman in her fifties or sixties with acute or convalescent COVID-19.

The chain has TRBV5-1 and TRBJ2-1; the D is unclear. CDR3 size: 13 residues. V lost 4 bases and J 4 bases, leaving 9 bases between the germline ends. CDR1 SGHRS and CDR2 YFSETQ come from the germline V gene. CDR3 region: CASSRTVYNEQFF. The CDR3 DNA sequence: TGCGCCAGCAGCAGAACGGTTTACAATGAGCAGTTCTTC. Full variable domain (rest looked up from reference TRBV5-1 and TRBJ2-1): KAGVTQTPRYLIKTRGQQVTLSCSPISGHRSVSWYQQTPGQGLQFLFEYFSETQRNKGNFPGRFSGRQFSNSRSEMNVSTLELGDSALYLCASSRTVYNEQFFGPGTRLTVL.

The rearrangement joins TRBV19 to TRBJ1-2, with D possibly TRBD1 on 5 matching bases. V dropped 5 bases and J dropped 5 bases, with 9 bases sitting between them. Germline CDR1 reads LNHDA; CDR2 reads SQIVND (reference sequence). This CDR3 spans 12 amino acids. CDR3 bases: TGTGCCAGTAGTGCCGACAGTTATGGCTACACCTTC. Translation: CASSADSYGYTF.

V and J are TRBV19 and TRBJ1-5, with D perhaps matching TRBD1 (6 bases). The CDR3 loop spans 14 amino acids. Looked up from germline, CDR1 is LNHDA and CDR2 is SQIVND (reference sequence). The ends were cut back, 6 bases at V and 6 bases at J, with 15 bases in the middle. CDR3 amino acids: CASSPRGSFQPQHF. The CDR3 DNA sequence: TGTGCCAGTAGCCCCAGGGGTTCTTTTCAGCCCCAGCATTTT. Full variable domain (missing parts from reference TRBV19 and TRBJ1-5): DGGITQSPKYLFRKEGQNVTLSCEQNLNHDAMYWYRQDPGQGLRLIYYSQIVNDFQKGDIAEGYSVSREKKESFPLTVTSAQKNPTAFYLCASSPRGSFQPQHFGDGTRLSIL.

For this clone: Other DNA sequences in the sample encode the same CDR3. The gene calls are TRBV5-1 and TRBJ1-2, with a possible D match to TRBD1 (5 bases). The CDR3 is 14 residues long. Looked up from germline, CDR1 is SGHRS and CDR2 is YFSETQ. V lost 1 base and J lost 7, with 14 bases in between. In DNA form, the CDR3 reads TGCGCCAGCAGCTTGTCGGGGCGGGGGACTGGCTACACCTTC. Its protein is CASSLSGRGTGYTF.

The chain has TRBV27 and TRBJ1-1; D is perhaps TRBD1 (6 bases). This CDR3 region has 13 residues. V lost 8 bases and J 3 bases, leaving 13 bases between the germline ends. Looked up from germline, CDR1 is MNHEY and CDR2 is SMNVEV (reference sequence). CDR3 region: CASALDRYTEAFF. Written as DNA, the CDR3 is TGTGCCAGCGCCTTAGACAGGTACACTGAAGCTTTCTTT.

This chain joins TRBV7-9 and TRBJ1-4; no reliable D call. The germline V and J ends were trimmed by 5 bases and 7 bases, with 11 bases remaining between them. Germline V gene data show CDR1 as SEHNR and CDR2 as FQNEAQ (reference sequence). This CDR3 has 13 residues. This CDR3 reads CASSRPSSEKLFF. Written as DNA, the CDR3 is TGTGCCAGCAGCCGCCCGAGTTCTGAAAAACTGTTTTTT.

This clone was detected a few times. This chain uses TRBV6-5 with TRBJ1-2, with D possibly being TRBD1 (5 bases). The V and J ends lost 0 bases and 2 bases respectively, with 7 bases between them. From germline, CDR1 is MNHEY and CDR2 SVGAGI. This CDR3 region has 14 residues. CDR3 bases: TGTGCCAGCAGTTACTCAGGGGCCAACTATGGCTACACCTTC. The encoded protein is CASSYSGANYGYTF.

J is TRBJ2-3 and V is TRBV3-1 (or the pseudogene TRBV3-2); TRBD2 aligns across 11 bases. This CDR3 spans 17 amino acids. J gave up 4 bases and V 0 bases, and 6 bases lay outside the gene matches. Germline V gene sequence: CDR1 LGHDT, CDR2 YNNKEL (reference sequence). CDR3 bases: TGTGCCAGCAGCCAAGATTCTAGCGGGGGGAGGGCAGATACGCAGTATTTT. Translation gives CASSQDSSGGRADTQYF.

The chain joins TRBV10-3 to TRBJ1-3; tentatively, D is TRBD1 (5 bases). This CDR3 contains 13 residues. Germline values: CDR1 ENHRY, CDR2 SYGVKD. The V end was cut by 9 bases, the J end by 5 bases, with 14 bases between. Here the CDR3 DNA reads TGTGCCATAACTGACAGCCCTCGAAACACCATATATTTT. Amino acids: CAITDSPRNTIYF.

The chain recombines TRBV5-1 with TRBJ2-1; TRBD2 matches 8 bases. V trimming: 4 bases; J trimming: 3 bases; junction bases outside the gene matches: 3. Per germline, CDR1 SGHRS and CDR2 YFSETQ. There are 14 residues in the CDR3. CDR3 residues: CASSASGGYNEQFF. CDR3 nucleotides: TGCGCCAGCAGCGCGAGCGGGGGCTACAATGAGCAGTTCTTC.

This sequence joins TRBV7-2 and TRBJ2-1; 9 bases fit TRBD1. Losses at the gene ends were 2 bases for V and 4 bases for J; bases not matched to a gene: 6. The germline gives CDR1 SGHTA, CDR2 FQGNSA. The CDR3 totals 16 residues. CDR3 sequence: CASSLRGQGNYNEQFF. The CDR3 bases are TGTGCCAGCAGCTTAAGGGGACAGGGAAATTACAATGAGCAGTTCTTC.

This clone occurred a few times. The rearrangement uses TRBV15 and TRBJ2-3; the match to TRBD2 covers 11 bases. CDR3 length: 17 residues. Germline CDR1 is LNHNV and CDR2 is YYDKDF (reference sequence). Germline trimming cut 1 base from V and 1 base from J; bases unmatched to any gene: 4. The CDR3, as DNA: TGTGCCACCAGCAGAGGCACACTAGCGGGGGGCACAGATACGCAGTATTTT. Its protein product is CATSRGTLAGGTDTQYF. The variable domain in full, completed from reference TRBV15 and TRBJ2-3, reads DAMVIQNPRYQVTQFGKPVTLSCSQTLNHNVMYWYQQKSSQAPKLLFHYYDKDFNNEADTPDNFQSRRPNTSFCFLDIRSPGLGDTAMYLCATSRGTLAGGTDTQYFGPGTRLTVL.

The chain couples TRBV27 to TRBJ1-1; no reliable D call. V was trimmed by 5 bases and J by 1 base, leaving 14 bases between them. The CDR3 covers 15 residues. The germline V gene has CDR1 MNHEY and CDR2 SMNVEV (reference sequence). CDR3 protein: CASSRGEFGNTEAFF. CDR3 DNA: TGTGCCAGCAGTCGCGGTGAGTTCGGGAACACTGAAGCTTTCTTT.

This chain connects TRBV11-2 to TRBJ2-3; 10 bases are shared with TRBD2. This CDR3 has 19 residues. Trimming cost V 7 bases and J 6 bases; bases outside gene matches: 22. The germline gives CDR1 SGHAT, CDR2 FQNNGV. CDR3 sequence (DNA): TGTGCCAGCACCCCGGAGTGGCTAGCGGGGGCCCTAGGGGGGGATACGCAGTATTTT. This encodes CASTPEWLAGALGGDTQYF.

The chain employs TRBV11-2 and TRBJ2-1; the match to TRBD1 covers 9 bases. CDR3 size: 15 residues. The V segment lost 4 bases and the J segment 2 bases; nucleotides outside the gene matches: 3. Germline assignment: CDR1 SGHAT and CDR2 FQNNGV. The CDR3 DNA reads TGTGCCAGCAGCTCGGGACAGGGAACCTACAATGAGCAGTTCTTC. This codes for CASSSGQGTYNEQFF. Drawing the rest from reference TRBV11-2 and TRBJ2-1, the complete variable domain is EAGVAQSPRYKIIEKRQSVAFWCNPISGHATLYWYQQILGQGPKLLIQFQNNGVVDDSQLPKDRFSAERLKGVDSTLKIQPAKLEDSAVYLCASSSGQGTYNEQFFGPGTRLTVL.

The chain has TRBV27 and TRBJ1-2, with D uncertain. The CDR3 spans 17 residues. Trimming took 3 bases from V and 4 from J, leaving 21 bases between them. Germline V CDR1 and CDR2: MNHEY, SMNVEV (reference sequence). The CDR3 reads CASSFHGGSGPFYGYTF. CDR3 in DNA: TGTGCCAGCAGTTTCCACGGAGGGAGTGGGCCGTTCTATGGCTACACCTTC.

The V gene is TRBV27, the J gene TRBJ2-1, with 8 nucleotides matching TRBD2. With V trimmed by 1 base and J by 2 bases, 1 base remained unmatched. The CDR3 consists of 15 residues. Germline values: CDR1 MNHEY, CDR2 SMNVEV (reference sequence). The CDR3 loop is CASSLLAGTYNEQFF. The CDR3 DNA reads as TGTGCCAGCAGTTTATTAGCGGGGACCTACAATGAGCAGTTCTTC.

The chain combines TRBV19 with TRBJ1-2, with D unresolved. This CDR3 contains 11 residues. V lost 9 bases and J 4 bases, leaving 9 bases between the germline ends. The germline gives CDR1 LNHDA, CDR2 SQIVND (reference sequence). Here the CDR3 DNA reads TGTGCCAGCGAGGGAATCTATGGCTACACCTTC. This encodes CASEGIYGYTF.

This clone was counted a few times. This sequence joins TRBV7-2 and TRBJ1-3, with 7 nucleotides matching TRBD1. Germline values: CDR1 SGHTA, CDR2 FQGNSA. Trimming took 4 bases from V and 2 from J; bases not matched to a gene: 2. There are 14 residues in the CDR3. The CDR3 coding sequence is TGTGCCAGCAGCTCGGGACAGCCTGGAAACACCATATATTTT. This sequence encodes CASSSGQPGNTIYF. Filled out from reference TRBV7-2 and TRBJ1-3, the complete variable domain reads GAGVSQSPSNKVTEKGKDVELRCDPISGHTALYWYRQSLGQGLEFLIYFQGNSAPDKSGLPSDRFSAERTGGSVSTLTIQRTQQEDSAVYLCASSSGQPGNTIYFGEGSWLTVV.

This CDR3 is CATSDGAGTGDGYTF. DNA for the CDR3: TGTGCCACCAGTGATGGAGCCGGGACAGGAGATGGCTACACCTTC. The chain has TRBV24-1 and TRBJ1-2; 8 positions match TRBD1. Losses at the gene ends were 3 bases for V and 6 bases for J; bases not matched to a gene: 8. This CDR3 comprises 15 residues. Germline CDR1 reads KGHDR; CDR2 reads SFDVKD.

The genes are TRBV19 and TRBJ2-3; D remains ambiguous. The germline gives CDR1 LNHDA, CDR2 SQIVND (reference sequence). Trimming took off 3 bases at V and 3 bases at J, with 7 bases between the two ends. The CDR3 is 13 residues long. CDR3 bases: TGTGCCAGTAGTATGTTCATTACAGATACGCAGTATTTT. Its translation is CASSMFITDTQYF.

The chain combines TRBV5-6 with TRBJ1-1; D not resolved. The CDR3 length is 14 residues. Germline values: CDR1 SGHDT, CDR2 YYEEEE. The V end lost 0 bases, the J end lost 6 bases, and 12 bases lay between the germline ends. DNA of the CDR3: TGTGCCAGCAGCTTGGGGTTTCGAGCGGCTGAAGCTTTCTTT. Its protein product is CASSLGFRAAEAFF.

This clone appeared a few times. V usage is TRBV29-1 and J usage is TRBJ2-7; possibly TRBD2 for D (6 bases). CDR3 length equals 12 residues. Germline CDR1 and CDR2: SQVTM and ANQGSEA. Trimming stripped 7 bases from V and 4 bases from J, with 14 bases between. The CDR3 loop is CSAGGSGYEQYF. In DNA, the CDR3 is TGCAGCGCCGGGGGTTCGGGGTACGAGCAGTACTTC.